This T cell receptor beta chain was identified during a study of Ad26.COV2.S vaccination and SARS-CoV-2 variants (dated by TCRdb to the early 2020s). Study-wide context: Vaccine-arm donors were drawn from COV1001, a multicentre, randomized, double-blind, placebo-controlled phase I-IIa trial of Ad26.COV2.S in healthy adults. Ad26.COV2.S was administered intramuscularly at a dose of 5x10^10 or 1x10^11 viral particles, either as one shot or as two shots given 56 days apart. TCRbeta repertoire sequencing served as the tool for gauging how specific and how broad the SARS-CoV-2-reactive T cell receptors were following Ad26.COV2.S vaccination. The TCR-sequenced set comprised about 32 samples: around 20 Ad26.COV2.S vaccine recipients, 5 placebo recipients and 8 SARS-CoV-2 convalescent individuals. Participants in the trial were split at random into five groups of five each, receiving low-dose or high-dose Ad26.COV2.S once or twice, or else placebo on both occasions. Investigators did not know the trial group allocation while performing experiments and assessing outcomes. What the work shows at the level of the full study, not this receptor alone: The study was not powered to compare responses between vaccine doses or regimens. After vaccination, substantial breadth of spike-specific CD8+ and CD4+ T cell responses was reported. Vaccine and placebo recipients had comparable non-spike TCR breadth, which fits with the vaccine containing only spike. Higher spike-specific TCR breadth was observed in Ad26.COV2.S recipients than in placebo recipients (P = 0.0014). It was noted by the authors that total T cell responses may have been underestimated by the TCR breadth and depth analyses.

In regard to this clone: The target of this receptor is not known. Per-base quality was not reported, and no clone a single base away is much larger than it.

TCRbeta CDR3 regions were sequenced with the immunoSEQ Assay. After extraction, genomic DNA underwent amplification by bias-controlled multiplex PCR, followed by high-throughput sequencing. The study's own analysis went as follows. To quantify the absolute abundance of every unique TCRbeta CDR3 region, sequences were collapsed and filtered. T cell fraction was estimated by normalizing TCRbeta template counts to usable DNA, which was measured by amplifying reference genes present in all nucleated cells. Repertoire TCRs were annotated as SARS-CoV-2-specific when V gene, CDR3 amino acid sequence and J gene were exactly matched to a known reactive TCR set. MIRA supplied the reference SARS-CoV-2 TCR set, which was filtered for enrichment in COVID-19-positive ImmuneCODE repertoires so that public or cross-reactive TCRs were removed. Using the MIRA antigens, annotated TCRs were further analysed by specific ORF or by position within an ORF. Depth was the summed frequency of annotated unique rearrangements, while breadth was defined as annotated unique rearrangements over total unique productive rearrangements. Two-sided Wilcoxon rank-sum tests were used to compare TCR breadth between groups. The table comes from immuneACCESS by way of TCRdb, which keeps in-frame sequences with V and J called. Part of the clones is missing from these tables; in studies checked, under half for an unresolved V gene and the rest for unknown reasons. V, J and clone size derive from that table, while D and trimming were established from the DNA sequence. The sample table contains some 480,000 clones; only one count was recorded for around 88% of them. The leading ten clones occupy over 10% of the sample.

The treatment or condition label on this specimen signifies: some 20 received Ad26.COV2.S at low or high dose, single or two shots; about 5 received placebo; per-sample allocation not given. For vaccine and placebo recipients, repertoires were sequenced using samples collected on day 63 after the first injection. Between 29 July and 7 August 2020, Cohort 1b enrolled 20 to 30 adults aged 18-55 years at one site in Boston, USA. As a vaccine, Ad26.COV2.S was a replication-incompetent adenovirus type 26 vector that expressed a prefusion-stabilized SARS-CoV-2 spike protein derived from the original Wuhan strain. The input for sequencing was peripheral blood, taken in a trial of Ad26.COV2.S vaccine versus placebo. This TCR was sampled from a person between 18 and 65 years old who received the Ad26.COV2.S COVID-19 vaccine or a placebo.

In nucleotides, the sequence is TGTGCCAGCAGCGTATCATACAGGGTAACTCACACCTTC. It encodes CASSVSYRVTHTF. The chain links TRBV5-6 with TRBJ1-2, and TRBD1 may be the D gene, going by 6 matching bases. V is pared back by 4 bases and J by 12 bases, with 19 bases lying between the germline termini. Via the germline V gene, CDR1 is SGHDT and CDR2 YYEEEE. The CDR3 holds 13 amino acids from the cysteine to the phenylalanine. CDR3 DNA is the only sequence kept; it has 39 bases, read in frame from the first base.